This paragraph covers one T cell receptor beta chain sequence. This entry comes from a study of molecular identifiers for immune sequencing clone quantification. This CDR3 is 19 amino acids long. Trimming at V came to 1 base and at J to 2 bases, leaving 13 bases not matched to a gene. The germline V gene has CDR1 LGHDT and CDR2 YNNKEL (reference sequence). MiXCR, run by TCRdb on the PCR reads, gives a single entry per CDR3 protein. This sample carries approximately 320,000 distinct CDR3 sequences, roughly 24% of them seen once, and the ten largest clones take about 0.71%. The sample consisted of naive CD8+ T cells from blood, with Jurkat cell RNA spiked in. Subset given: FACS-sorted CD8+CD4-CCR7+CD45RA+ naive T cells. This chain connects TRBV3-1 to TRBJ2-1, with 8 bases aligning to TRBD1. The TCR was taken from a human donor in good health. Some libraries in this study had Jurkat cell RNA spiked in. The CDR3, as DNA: TGTGCCAGCAGCCAAGCGGAGAGTATAGACAGGGGACCCTACAATGAGCAGTTCTTC. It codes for CASSQAESIDRGPYNEQFF.